This TCR beta chain was captured by sequencing in a study of T cells in Graves' hyperthyroidism and ophthalmopathy. Study-wide results and limits: Most thyroid clonotypes that were expanded above 0.001 also turned up in blood.

The table lists this clonotype with many counts. As yet, its antigen is unknown. Trimming at V came to 5 bases and at J to 5 bases, leaving 9 bases not matched to a gene. The CDR3 is 15 residues long. CDR1 is SGHTA, CDR2 FQGTGA, per germline. The TCR beta CDR3 regions underwent amplification using RNA transcripts as the source. First-round RT-PCR targeting the TCR CDR3 was performed with the HTBI primer set. In TCRdb, the multiplex PCR reads were re-called with MiXCR into one record per CDR3 protein. The data contain over 250,000 distinct CDR3 sequences, less than 30% of them seen just once; the ten biggest clones take up approximately 30%.

This chain joins TRBV7-3 and TRBJ1-5; 7 bases are shared with TRBD1. The sample was blood. The receptor was derived from a man aged 40-49 years with Graves' hyperthyroidism that later progressed to Graves' ophthalmopathy. The CDR3 nucleotides are TGTGCCAGCAGCCATGACAGGGAAAATGATCAGCCCCAGCATTTT. This codes for CASSHDRENDQPQHF.